The sequence of this T cell receptor (beta chain) was determined in a study of shared clonotypes between healthy human individuals. General study results and limits: A handful of donors had 4% to 6.5% of their naive CD4 clonotypes in common.

Using immunoSEQ multiplex PCR, the repertoire was profiled, and TCRdb retains in-frame clones only, with some absent. The table includes approximately 810,000 clones, about 92% detected once. As for this clone: Its antigen is undetermined.

The CDR3 extends over 16 amino acids. Trimming took 5 bases from V and 5 from J, leaving 21 bases between them. The germline CDR1 and CDR2 sequences are MNHEY and SMNVEV (reference sequence). Selected positively for CCR7 and CD45RO-negative, naive CD8 cells excluded terminally differentiated effector memory CD45RA+ cells. The chain employs TRBV27 and TRBJ1-1; a weak D match, TRBD1 (5 bases). The clonotype comes from a young man in good health. Sequencing used naive CD8+ T cells sorted from blood. CDR3 DNA sequence: TGTGCCAGCAGTCCCCCAGGATCTAAGGGGTGGACTGAAGCTTTCTTT. As protein: CASSPPGSKGWTEAFF.